These 13 T cell receptor beta chains were sequenced from one sample in a study of persistence of HIV-infected CD4 T cells. This was the immunoSEQ version 4 assay in survey mode. Sequencing used immunoSEQ multiplex PCR; TCRdb keeps in-frame clones, though not all of them. There are 40,000 to 55,000 clones in the sample; just under 90% occur only once, and about 3.5% lies in the top ten. Cells were stimulated nonspecifically with anti-CD3/anti-CD28 magnetic beads. Responding CD4+ T cells were sorted by upregulation of both CD40 ligand and CD69. For these TCRs, the target antigens are not known. This sample comprised CD4+ T cells sorted from PBMCs after roughly 19-hour stimulation, obtained from a patient who received antiretroviral therapy. These receptors were obtained from an adult woman with HIV who was CMV-seropositive.

The chain has TRBV27 and TRBJ2-1, with D unclear. Germline V gene lookup returns CDR1 MNHEY and CDR2 SMNVEV (reference sequence). The V gene lost 6 bases and the J gene lost 1 base, with 13 bases spanning the gap. CDR3 size: 15 residues. The CDR3 DNA follows: TGTGCCAGCAGACCGACGGCTTTATCCTACAATGAGCAGTTCTTC. Translated, it gives CASRPTALSYNEQFF.

This clone showed up just once. The chain is built from TRBV4-3 and TRBJ2-2, with 7 bases identical to TRBD2. CDR1 is LGHNA, CDR2 YSLEER, per germline. CDR3 length: 16 amino acids. Losses at the gene ends were 0 bases for V and 6 bases for J; bases not matched to a gene: 7. The CDR3 loop is CASSQDPTSVPGELFF. The CDR3 DNA follows: TGCGCCAGCAGCCAAGATCCCACTAGCGTCCCCGGGGAGCTGTTTTTT.

This clone is a singleton in its sample. The chain couples TRBV19 to TRBJ1-5, with TRBD1 identical over 7 bases. Germline lookup yields CDR1 LNHDA and CDR2 SQIVND (reference sequence). This CDR3 region has 15 residues. Trimming at V came to 9 bases and at J to 3 bases, leaving 11 bases not matched to a gene. The CDR3 loop is CASKGQPVLNQPQHF. The CDR3 nucleotides are TGTGCCAGCAAGGGACAGCCTGTCCTCAATCAGCCCCAGCATTTT.

The chain uses TRBV28 and TRBJ1-4; weak D call: TRBD1 (6 bases). V was clipped by 5 bases and J by 7 bases, with 11 bases between them. The CDR3 loop spans 13 amino acids. Germline V lookup: CDR1 MDHEN, CDR2 SYDVKM. CDR3 nucleotides: TGTGCCAGCAGTCCCGGAGGGGGTGAAAAACTGTTTTTT. This encodes CASSPGGGEKLFF. Supplemented by reference TRBV28 and TRBJ1-4, the full variable domain reads DVKVTQSSRYLVKRTGEKVFLECVQDMDHENMFWYRQDPGLGLRLIYFSYDVKMKEKGDIPEGYSVSREKKERFSLILESASTNQTSMYLCASSPGGGEKLFFGSGTQLSVL.

The rearrangement uses TRBV10-1 and TRBJ2-7; D remains ambiguous. Trimming took 0 bases from V and 2 from J, leaving 11 bases between them. Germline lookup yields CDR1 WNHNN and CDR2 SYGVQD (reference sequence). The CDR3 extends over 15 amino acids. The CDR3 region is CASSESSSRPYEQYF. The CDR3 bases are TGCGCCAGCAGTGAGTCTTCTAGTAGGCCCTACGAGCAGTACTTC.

The rearrangement joins TRBV6-5 to TRBJ1-2, with 8 bases aligning to TRBD1. The CDR3 consists of 13 residues. Germline CDR1 MNHEY, CDR2 SVGAGI. With 6 bases clipped from V and 4 bases from J, the junction kept 4 bases outside the gene matches. The CDR3 reads CASSRQGSYGYTF. The CDR3 bases are TGTGCCAGCAGCCGACAGGGGAGCTATGGCTACACCTTC.

The gene calls are TRBV9 and TRBJ2-7, with unresolved D. Germline V gives CDR1 SGDLS, CDR2 YYNGEE. V lost 0 bases and J 5 bases, leaving 6 bases between the germline ends. CDR3 size: 12 residues. CDR3 coding DNA: TGTGCCAGCAGCGTAGCGGTGGACGAGCAGTACTTC. Translation: CASSVAVDEQYF.

V is TRBV5-5 and J is TRBJ2-2, with 8 bases matching TRBD2. This CDR3 comprises 15 residues. J was trimmed by 4 bases and V by 5 bases; bases with no gene match: 7. Looked up from germline, CDR1 is SGHKS and CDR2 is YYEKEE (reference sequence). The CDR3: CASRVLAGPTGELFF. The CDR3 bases are TGTGCCAGCAGGGTCCTAGCGGGCCCCACCGGGGAGCTGTTTTTT.

The chain has TRBV19 and TRBJ2-2, with D tentatively TRBD1 or TRBD2 (5 bases each). The CDR3 loop spans 15 amino acids. Germline-derived CDR1 and CDR2 are LNHDA and SQIVND (reference sequence). Between the trimmed V and J ends, which lost 3 bases and 7 bases, there was a span of 15 bases. The CDR3 here is CASSMTARGDGELFF. The CDR3 DNA is TGTGCCAGTAGTATGACGGCGAGGGGAGACGGGGAGCTGTTTTTT.

The chain uses TRBV13 and TRBJ1-4; TRBD1 aligns across 8 bases. The CDR3 totals 17 residues. The V segment lost 4 bases and the J segment 8 bases; nucleotides outside the gene matches: 15. CDR1 and CDR2 (germline): PRHDT, FYEKMQ (reference sequence). This CDR3 reads CASSSRTGLGHKEKLFF. DNA for the CDR3: TGTGCCAGCAGCTCCCGGACAGGGTTGGGTCATAAGGAAAAACTGTTTTTT.

V is TRBV5-4 and J is TRBJ2-1; D perhaps matches TRBD2 (5 bases). The V and J ends lost 0 bases and 2 bases respectively, with 9 bases between them. In germline, CDR1 is SGHNT, CDR2 YYREEE (reference sequence). The CDR3 extends over 15 amino acids. CDR3 sequence (DNA): TGTGCCAGCAGCTTGGGTGGGAGCACCTACAATGAGCAGTTCTTC. Its protein product is CASSLGGSTYNEQFF.

The rearrangement uses TRBV25-1 and TRBJ2-1, with D perhaps being TRBD1 or TRBD2 (5 bases each). This CDR3 has 15 residues. CDR1 MGHDK and CDR2 SYGVNS come from the germline V gene. Between the trimmed V and J ends, which lost 1 base and 6 bases, there was a span of 13 bases. This chain's CDR3 is CASSELDSGTNEQFF. In nucleotides, the CDR3 is TGTGCCAGCAGTGAATTAGACAGTGGGACCAATGAGCAGTTCTTC.

To note about this clone: The sample contains more than one DNA sequence encoding this CDR3. The chain combines TRBV5-1 with TRBJ2-5; D is possibly TRBD1 (7 bases). Germline CDR1 SGHRS, CDR2 YFSETQ. V lost 1 base to trimming and J lost 5 bases, with 15 bases between them. The CDR3 extends over 15 amino acids. The CDR3 sequence is CASSLRQGGLETQYF. CDR3 nucleotide sequence: TGCGCCAGCAGCTTGAGGCAGGGGGGTCTGGAGACCCAGTACTTC. The entire variable domain, with the rest obtained from reference TRBV5-1 and TRBJ2-5, is as follows: KAGVTQTPRYLIKTRGQQVTLSCSPISGHRSVSWYQQTPGQGLQFLFEYFSETQRNKGNFPGRFSGRQFSNSRSEMNVSTLELGDSALYLCASSLRQGGLETQYFGPGTRLLVL.